This is a list of T cell receptor beta chains from one sample in a study of T cells after yellow fever vaccination. TCRdb passed the 5' RACE reads through MiXCR, listing each CDR3 protein once. The sample lists about 340,000 distinct CDR3 sequences; approximately 13% were seen once. The sample here was CD4+ T cells sorted from PBMCs, taken 15 days after the yellow fever booster vaccination. The receptors were sampled from a man in his late teens or twenties who received the YFV17D yellow fever vaccine. Both conserved end residues are part of each CDR3. D genes are given only for firm matches. Only some rows state a clone size, as once, few, many or a class for expanded clones.

size | D | J | V | DNA | CDR3
- | TRBD2 | TRBJ2-3 | TRBV7-2 | TGTGCCAGCAGCTTGGGAGCGGGGGGCCCCACAGATACGCAGTATTTT | CASSLGAGGPTDTQYF
- | - | TRBJ2-1 | TRBV28 | TGTGCCAGCAGGGGTGGAGGGGCGGGAAATGAGCAGTTCTTC | CASRGGGAGNEQFF
few | - | TRBJ2-7 | TRBV5-1 | TGCGCCAGCAGCTTGAGGGCAGGGGAGAGGAGGGAGCAGTACTTC | CASSLRAGERREQYF
- | TRBD1 | TRBJ1-2 | TRBV7-2 | TGTGCCAGCAGCTTAGCGGGACAGGTTCGCTTC | CASSLAGQVRF
few | TRBD2 | TRBJ2-6 | TRBV27 | TGTGCCAGCAGTCAGCGGGCGGGGGGAACCTCTGGGGCCAACGTCCTGACTTTC | CASSQRAGGTSGANVLTF
many | - | TRBJ1-1 | TRBV11-2 | TGTGCCAGCAGCTTCCCCAGGGGAGGCACTGAAGCTTTCTTT | CASSFPRGGTEAFF
- | - | TRBJ1-6 | TRBV11-2 | TGTGCCAGCAGCTTAGAGCTAGATCGTTCACCCCTCCACTTT | CASSLELDRSPLHF
many | TRBD1 | TRBJ2-1 | TRBV5-1 | TGCGCCAGCAGCTCATACAGGGGGGACAATGAGCAGTTCTTC | CASSSYRGDNEQFF
- | TRBD1 | TRBJ2-1 | TRBV24-1 | TGTGCCACCAGTGAATCCGACAGGGATGAGCAGTTCTTC | CATSESDRDEQFF
few | TRBD1 | TRBJ1-5 | TRBV10-2 | TGCGCCACCCTGGACAGGGACCGAAATCAGCCCCAGCATTTT | CATLDRDRNQPQHF
few | - | TRBJ1-1 | TRBV24-1 | TGTGCCACCGCCAGGGAATCAGGAACTGAAGCTTTCTTT | CATARESGTEAFF
few | - | TRBJ2-5 | TRBV10-3 | TGTGCCCCGGGGCGGAGGGAAGAGACCCAGTACTTC | CAPGRREETQYF
few | - | TRBJ2-5 | TRBV18 | TGTGCCAGCTCACCTTTTAAGGTGGGGGCGAACCAAGAGACCCAGTACTTC | CASSPFKVGANQETQYF
- | - | TRBJ1-1 | TRBV27 | TGTGCCAGCAGTTTCAGGAGGGGCACTGAAGCTTTCTTT | CASSFRRGTEAFF
- | - | TRBJ2-7 | TRBV4-2 | TGTGCCAGCAGCCAGGCCGCCAGATCCCCGATCTACGAGCAGTACTTC | CASSQAARSPIYEQYF
- | - | TRBJ1-2 | TRBV28 | TGTGCCAGCAGTTCTGTGCAACATGGCTACACCTTC | CASSSVQHGYTF
few | TRBD2 | TRBJ2-7 | TRBV12-3/TRBV12-4 | TGTGCCAGCAGCCCACTAGCGGGGTCCTCCTACGAGCAGTACTTC | CASSPLAGSSYEQYF
few | TRBD1 | TRBJ2-3 | TRBV19 | TGTGCCAGTAGTATAGTAGGGGGACAGGGGAATACGCAGTATTTT | CASSIVGGQGNTQYF
few | TRBD1 | TRBJ1-2 | TRBV28 | TGTGCCAGCAGTTTGTACAGGGGGTTCTCTGGCTACACCTTC | CASSLYRGFSGYTF
many | - | TRBJ1-1 | TRBV6-5 | TGTGCCAGCAGATCTGGCTCCTTACCAGAAAACACTGAAGCTTTCTTT | CASRSGSLPENTEAFF
few | TRBD2 | TRBJ2-5 | TRBV9 | TGTGCCAGCAGCGTAGGTAGCGGGGGGGCTCCAGAGACCCAGTACTTC | CASSVGSGGAPETQYF